This is a list of T cell receptor beta chains from one sample in a study of cytomegalovirus exposure and HLA in healthy donors. Using immunoSEQ multiplex PCR, the repertoire was profiled, and TCRdb retains in-frame clones only, with some absent. The top ten hold roughly 6.2% of the sample, which has about 4,500 clones, roughly 80% seen once. The specimen sequenced was PBMCs. All receptors derive from a woman aged 40 to 50 in good health and CMV-seropositive. CDR3s include the opening cysteine and the closing phenylalanine or tryptophan. Each record gives: D gene, clone size, J gene, CDR3 length, V gene, CDR3 protein, CDR3 DNA. The D gene is left open where the match is weak. The listing skips clone size in some rows; elsewhere it reads once, few, many or a size class.

>TRBD1|few|TRBJ2-7|13|TRBV5-1
CASSSDRAYEQYF
TGCGCCAGCAGCTCCGACAGGGCCTACGAGCAGTACTTC
>NA|NA|TRBJ2-1|14|TRBV30
CAWSVGSSYNEQFF
TGTGCCTGGAGTGTCGGGAGCTCCTACAATGAGCAGTTCTTC
>TRBD1|NA|TRBJ1-5|13|TRBV29-1
CSVGQASNQPQHF
TGCAGCGTCGGACAGGCTAGCAATCAGCCCCAGCATTTT
>TRBD1|NA|TRBJ1-4|12|TRBV2
CASSGTGEKLFF
TGTGCCAGCAGCGGGACAGGTGAAAAACTGTTTTTT
>NA|NA|TRBJ2-2|11|TRBV6-6
CASTSAGELFF
TGTGCCAGCACTTCAGCCGGGGAGCTGTTTTTT
>NA|NA|TRBJ1-2|14|TRBV18
CASSPTTSNYGYTF
TGTGCCAGCTCACCGACAACCTCTAACTATGGCTACACCTTC
>TRBD1|NA|TRBJ1-5|14|TRBV5-8
CASSLGQGDQPQHF
TGTGCCAGCAGCTTGGGACAGGGGGATCAGCCCCAGCATTTT
>TRBD1|NA|TRBJ2-1|14|TRBV29-1
CSVGATGGWNEQFF
TGCAGCGTTGGTGCGACAGGGGGTTGGAATGAGCAGTTCTTC
>TRBD1|NA|TRBJ2-7|15|TRBV7-9
CASSFFRDRADEQYF
TGTGCCAGCAGCTTCTTCCGGGACAGGGCCGACGAGCAGTACTTC
>NA|NA|TRBJ2-7|13|TRBV5-6
CASSLGGPYEQYF
TGTGCCAGCAGCTTGGGCGGCCCCTACGAGCAGTACTTC
>TRBD1|NA|TRBJ1-5|18|TRBV30
CASSSSRDRSYSNQPQHF
TGTGCCTCCTCCAGCTCCCGGGACAGAAGCTATAGCAATCAGCCCCAGCATTTT
>NA|NA|TRBJ2-1|11|TRBV29-1
CSVGGINEQFF
TGCAGCGTTGGAGGGATCAATGAGCAGTTCTTC
>TRBD1|once|TRBJ2-3|13|TRBV29-1
CSVERTGSDTQYF
TGCAGCGTTGAACGGACAGGGTCTGATACGCAGTATTTT
>TRBD1|once|TRBJ2-1|15|TRBV5-1
CASSLGDGPGQGKFF
TGCGCCAGCAGCTTGGGAGACGGACCGGGACAGGGAAAGTTCTTC
>NA|NA|TRBJ1-1|13|TRBV30
CAWSEGWRTEAFF
TGTGCCTGGAGCGAGGGATGGAGAACTGAAGCTTTCTTT
>TRBD1|NA|TRBJ1-1|12|TRBV29-1
CSGGQGGTEAFF
TGCAGCGGCGGACAGGGAGGAACTGAAGCTTTCTTT
>TRBD2|NA|TRBJ2-5|17|TRBV12-5
CASGLVASGGARETQYF
TGTGCTAGTGGTTTGGTAGCTAGCGGGGGGGCGAGAGAGACCCAGTACTTC
>NA|NA|TRBJ1-1|15|TRBV30
CAYLLPQGGRTEAFF
TGTGCCTACCTCCTTCCGCAGGGAGGTCGCACTGAAGCTTTCTTT
>TRBD1|NA|TRBJ1-1|15|TRBV9
CASSTNRGLNTEAFF
TGTGCCAGCAGCACAAACAGGGGGTTGAACACTGAAGCTTTCTTT
>TRBD1|NA|TRBJ1-1|13|TRBV30
CAWAGTGGTEAFF
TGTGCCTGGGCCGGGACAGGGGGAACTGAAGCTTTCTTT
>NA|NA|TRBJ1-2|13|TRBV30
CAWSVTANYGYTF
TGTGCCTGGAGTGTGACAGCTAACTATGGCTACACCTTC
>NA|NA|TRBJ1-1|14|TRBV25-1
CASSKRQTNTEAFF
TGTGCCAGCAGTAAGAGACAGACGAACACTGAAGCTTTCTTT
>TRBD1|NA|TRBJ1-1|13|TRBV29-1
CSVEGQPNTEAFF
TGCAGCGTTGAGGGACAGCCGAACACTGAAGCTTTCTTT
>NA|few|TRBJ2-1|15|TRBV4-2
CASSQDPVPDNEQFF
TGTGCCAGCAGCCAAGATCCCGTCCCGGACAATGAGCAGTTCTTC
>TRBD2|NA|TRBJ2-7|12|TRBV29-1
CSVVPGGREQYF
TGCAGCGTTGTACCGGGAGGGAGGGAGCAGTACTTC
>NA|NA|TRBJ1-1|11|TRBV29-1
CSVHRGAEAFF
TGCAGCGTGCACCGGGGAGCTGAAGCTTTCTTT
>NA|once|TRBJ2-5|13|TRBV6-5
CASSWTVQETQYF
TGTGCCAGCAGTTGGACAGTCCAAGAGACCCAGTACTTC
>TRBD2|NA|TRBJ2-1|19|TRBV4-2
CASSQERLAGGLGHNEQFF
TGTGCCAGCAGCCAAGAAAGACTAGCGGGAGGGCTGGGCCACAATGAGCAGTTCTTC
>TRBD2|once|TRBJ2-1|16|TRBV6-5
CASSYSASGIGHEQFF
TGTGCCAGCAGTTACTCTGCTAGCGGGATAGGACATGAGCAGTTCTTC
>NA|NA|TRBJ1-1|14|TRBV30
CAWSVGRVNTEAFF
TGTGCCTGGAGTGTGGGCAGGGTGAACACTGAAGCTTTCTTT
>TRBD1|NA|TRBJ1-1|12|TRBV30
CAWSVPTGSAFF
TGTGCCTGGAGTGTACCGACAGGGAGCGCTTTCTTT
>NA|NA|TRBJ2-5|12|TRBV6-5
CASSPGGVTQYF
TGTGCCAGCAGTCCCGGGGGTGTGACCCAGTACTTC
>TRBD1|NA|TRBJ2-7|15|TRBV5-1
CASSLVGTGDYEQYF
TGCGCCAGCAGCTTGGTGGGGACAGGGGACTACGAGCAGTACTTC
>TRBD1|NA|TRBJ1-2|13|TRBV30
CAWRYTGEGGYTF
TGTGCCTGGAGGTACACAGGGGAAGGTGGCTACACCTTC
>TRBD1|few|TRBJ1-1|15|TRBV9
CASSPQGAAGTEAFF
TGTGCCAGCAGCCCACAGGGGGCGGCGGGCACTGAAGCTTTCTTT
>TRBD1|NA|TRBJ1-1|13|TRBV29-1
CSVGRQGDTEAFF
TGCAGCGTTGGCCGGCAGGGGGACACTGAAGCTTTCTTT
>NA|NA|TRBJ1-6|14|TRBV13
CASSPAGYRSPLHF
TGTGCCAGCAGCCCCGCGGGGTATCGTTCACCCCTCCACTTT
>NA|NA|TRBJ1-5|14|TRBV6-5
CASSYSGGGQPQHF
TGTGCCAGCAGTTATTCGGGGGGCGGTCAGCCCCAGCATTTT